The TCR beta chain under discussion was sequenced for a study of blood T cells in healthy people across ages. Whole-study context: Template switching picked up about one barcoded beta molecule for each two T cells.

Drawing of peripheral blood yielded roughly 9.3 milliliters from each donor. The second PCR ran roughly 7 to 12 cycles with a sample-barcoded 5' primer and J-beta primers. TCRdb reanalysed the 5' RACE reads using MiXCR and keeps one entry per CDR3 protein. This sample yields roughly 900,000 distinct CDR3 sequences, of which under 30% are seen a single time; about 18% belongs to the top ten. The junction had 11 bases not matched to a gene; V was cut back by 6 bases and J by 6 bases. Germline-derived CDR1 and CDR2 are DFQATT and SNEGSKA (reference sequence). The CDR3 has 14 residues. The rearrangement links TRBV20-1 to TRBJ1-2; TRBD1 matches at 9 bases. Sequenced material: blood. This clonotype was sampled from an elderly woman in good health. CDR3 residues: CSAPRQGGTNGYTF. The CDR3 DNA is TGCAGTGCCCCTCGACAGGGGGGTACTAATGGCTACACCTTC.